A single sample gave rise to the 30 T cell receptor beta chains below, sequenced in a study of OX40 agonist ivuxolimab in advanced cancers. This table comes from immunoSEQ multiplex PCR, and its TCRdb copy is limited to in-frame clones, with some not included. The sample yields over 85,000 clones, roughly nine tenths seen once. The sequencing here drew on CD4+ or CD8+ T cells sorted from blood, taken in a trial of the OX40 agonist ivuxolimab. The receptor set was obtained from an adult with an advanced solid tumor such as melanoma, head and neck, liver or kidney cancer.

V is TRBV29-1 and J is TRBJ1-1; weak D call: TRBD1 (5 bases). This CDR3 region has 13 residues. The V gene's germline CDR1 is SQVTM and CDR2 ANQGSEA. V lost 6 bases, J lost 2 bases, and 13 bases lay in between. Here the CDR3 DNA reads TGCAGCGTATCCAGGGCGGAAAACACTGAAGCTTTCTTT. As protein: CSVSRAENTEAFF.

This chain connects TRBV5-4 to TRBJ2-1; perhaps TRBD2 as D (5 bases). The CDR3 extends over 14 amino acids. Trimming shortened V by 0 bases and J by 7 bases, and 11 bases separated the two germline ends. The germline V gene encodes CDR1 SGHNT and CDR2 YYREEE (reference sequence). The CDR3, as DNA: TGTGCCAGCAGCTTGGGACTACCCTCGAATGAGCAGTTCTTC. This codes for CASSLGLPSNEQFF.

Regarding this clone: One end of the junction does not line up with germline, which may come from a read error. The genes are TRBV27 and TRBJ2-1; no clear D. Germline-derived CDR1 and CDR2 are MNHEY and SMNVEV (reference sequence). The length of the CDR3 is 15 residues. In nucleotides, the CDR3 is TGTGCCAGCAGTTTGGACGGCTCCTCCTACGATGAGCAGTTCTTC. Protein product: CASSLDGSSYDEQFF.

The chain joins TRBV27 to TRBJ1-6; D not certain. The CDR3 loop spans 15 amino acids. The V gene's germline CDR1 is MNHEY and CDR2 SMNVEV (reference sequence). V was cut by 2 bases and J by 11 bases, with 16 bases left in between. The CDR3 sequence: CASSLEASNSTPLHF. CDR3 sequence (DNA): TGTGCCAGCAGTTTAGAAGCCTCCAATTCTACACCCCTCCACTTT.

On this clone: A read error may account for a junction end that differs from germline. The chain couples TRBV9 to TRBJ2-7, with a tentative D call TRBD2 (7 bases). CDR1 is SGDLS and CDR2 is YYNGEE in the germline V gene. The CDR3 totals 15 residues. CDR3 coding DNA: TGTGCCAGCAGCCGGGGGGCGGGAGAGGCCTACGGGCAGTACTTC. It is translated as CASSRGAGEAYGQYF.

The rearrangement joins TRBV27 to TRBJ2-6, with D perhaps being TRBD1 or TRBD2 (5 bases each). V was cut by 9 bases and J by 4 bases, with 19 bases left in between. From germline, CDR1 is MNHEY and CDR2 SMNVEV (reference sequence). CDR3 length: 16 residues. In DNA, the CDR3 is TGTGCCAGTGACGAGAGGGCAGGGCGCGGGGCCAACGTCCTGACTTTC. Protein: CASDERAGRGANVLTF.

CDR3 sequence (DNA): TGTGCCAGCAGTTTTAGACTAGCAAGCAATGAGCAGTTCTTC. Its protein product is CASSFRLASNEQFF. The chain couples TRBV5-6 to TRBJ2-1, with 7 bases aligning to TRBD2. In germline, CDR1 is SGHDT, CDR2 YYEEEE. This CDR3 is 14 amino acids long. The trim removed 5 bases at V and 6 bases at J, leaving 8 bases unmatched.

DNA of the CDR3: TGTGCCAGCAGCCGACGGACTAGCGGGAGGGTGGAGGAGACCCAGTACTTC. Translating gives CASSRRTSGRVEETQYF. V is TRBV14 and J is TRBJ2-5; 15 nucleotides line up with TRBD2. Trimming cost V 4 bases and J 5 bases; bases outside gene matches: 8. This CDR3 has 17 amino acids. Germline lookup yields CDR1 SGHDN and CDR2 FVKESK.

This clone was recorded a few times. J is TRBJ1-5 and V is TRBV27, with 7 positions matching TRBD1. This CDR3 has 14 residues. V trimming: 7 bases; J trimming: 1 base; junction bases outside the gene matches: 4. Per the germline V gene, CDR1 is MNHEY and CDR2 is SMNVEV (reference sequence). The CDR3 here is CASKPGGSNQPQHF. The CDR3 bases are TGTGCCAGCAAGCCAGGGGGAAGCAATCAGCCCCAGCATTTT.

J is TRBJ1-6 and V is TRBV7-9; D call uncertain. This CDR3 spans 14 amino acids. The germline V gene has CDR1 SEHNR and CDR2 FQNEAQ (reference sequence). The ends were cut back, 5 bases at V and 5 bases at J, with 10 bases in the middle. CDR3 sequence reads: CASSLDTDNSPLHF. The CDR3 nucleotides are TGTGCCAGCAGCCTCGACACGGATAATTCACCCCTCCACTTT.

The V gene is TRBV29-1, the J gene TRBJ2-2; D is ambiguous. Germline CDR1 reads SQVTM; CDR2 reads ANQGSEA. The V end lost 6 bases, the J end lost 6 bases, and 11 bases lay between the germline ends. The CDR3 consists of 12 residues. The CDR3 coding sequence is TGCAGCGTCTTTGGAACATCCGGGGAGCTGTTTTTT. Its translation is CSVFGTSGELFF.

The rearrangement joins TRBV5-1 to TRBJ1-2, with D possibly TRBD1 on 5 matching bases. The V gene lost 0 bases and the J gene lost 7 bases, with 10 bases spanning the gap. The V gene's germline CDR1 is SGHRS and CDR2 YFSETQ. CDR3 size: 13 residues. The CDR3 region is CASSLGDSSGYTF. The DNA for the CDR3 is TGCGCCAGCAGCTTGGGGGACTCTAGTGGCTACACCTTC. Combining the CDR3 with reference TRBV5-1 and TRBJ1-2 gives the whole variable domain KAGVTQTPRYLIKTRGQQVTLSCSPISGHRSVSWYQQTPGQGLQFLFEYFSETQRNKGNFPGRFSGRQFSNSRSEMNVSTLELGDSALYLCASSLGDSSGYTFGSGTRLTVV.

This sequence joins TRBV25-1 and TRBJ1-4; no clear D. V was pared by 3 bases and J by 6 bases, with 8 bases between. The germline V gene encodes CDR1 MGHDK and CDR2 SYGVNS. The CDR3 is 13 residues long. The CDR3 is CASSDPVDEKLFF. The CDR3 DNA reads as TGTGCCAGCAGTGATCCCGTGGATGAAAAACTGTTTTTT.

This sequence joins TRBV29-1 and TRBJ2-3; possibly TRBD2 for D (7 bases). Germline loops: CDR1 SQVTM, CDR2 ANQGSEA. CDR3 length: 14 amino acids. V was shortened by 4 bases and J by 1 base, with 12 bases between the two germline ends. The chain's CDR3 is CSVGGLAGTDTQYF. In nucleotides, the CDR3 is TGCAGCGTTGGGGGGCTAGCGGGCACAGATACGCAGTATTTT.

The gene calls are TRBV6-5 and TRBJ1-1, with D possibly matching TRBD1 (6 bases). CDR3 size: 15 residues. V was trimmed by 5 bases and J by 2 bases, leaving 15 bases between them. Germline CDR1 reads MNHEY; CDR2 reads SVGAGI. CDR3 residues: CASSPPTGGNTEAFF. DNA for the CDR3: TGTGCCAGCAGTCCCCCGACAGGCGGCAACACTGAAGCTTTCTTT.

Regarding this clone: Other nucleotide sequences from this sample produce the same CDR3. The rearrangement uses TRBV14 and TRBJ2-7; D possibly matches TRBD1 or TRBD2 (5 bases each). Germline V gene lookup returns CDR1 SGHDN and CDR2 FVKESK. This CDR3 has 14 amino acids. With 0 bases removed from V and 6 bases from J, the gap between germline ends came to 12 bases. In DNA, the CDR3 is TGTGCCAGCAGCCAAGATCCGGGGACCGGCGAGCAGTACTTC. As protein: CASSQDPGTGEQYF.

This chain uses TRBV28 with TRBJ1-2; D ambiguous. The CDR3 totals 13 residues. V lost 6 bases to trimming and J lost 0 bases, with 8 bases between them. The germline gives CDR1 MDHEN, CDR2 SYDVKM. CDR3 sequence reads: CASRPSANYGYTF. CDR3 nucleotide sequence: TGTGCCAGCAGGCCCTCCGCTAACTATGGCTACACCTTC.

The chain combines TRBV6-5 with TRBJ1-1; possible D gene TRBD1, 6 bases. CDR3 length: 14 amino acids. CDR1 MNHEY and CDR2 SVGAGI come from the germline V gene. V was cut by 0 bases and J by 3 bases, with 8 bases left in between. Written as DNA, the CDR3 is TGTGCCAGCAGTTACTCTACAGGGTACACTGAAGCTTTCTTT. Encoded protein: CASSYSTGYTEAFF.

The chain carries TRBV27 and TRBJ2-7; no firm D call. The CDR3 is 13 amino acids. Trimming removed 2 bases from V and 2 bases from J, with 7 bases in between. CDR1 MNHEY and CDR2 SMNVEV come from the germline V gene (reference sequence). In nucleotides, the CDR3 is TGTGCCAGCAGTTTAATGGGCCCCTACGAGCAGTACTTC. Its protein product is CASSLMGPYEQYF.

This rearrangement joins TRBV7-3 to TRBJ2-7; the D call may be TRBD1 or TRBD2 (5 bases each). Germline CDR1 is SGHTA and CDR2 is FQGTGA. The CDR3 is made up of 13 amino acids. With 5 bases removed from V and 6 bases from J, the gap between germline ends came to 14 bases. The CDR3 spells CASSPGTSREQYF. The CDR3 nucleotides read TGTGCCAGCAGCCCCGGGACCAGCCGCGAGCAGTACTTC.

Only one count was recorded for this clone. The CDR3, as DNA: TGTGCCAGCAGCTTACTACAGGGGAATGGCTACACCTTC. Protein product: CASSLLQGNGYTF. The V gene is TRBV5-4, the J gene TRBJ1-2; 7 bases are a match to TRBD1. The V and J ends lost 2 bases and 6 bases, in that order; junction bases with no gene match: 4. Germline values: CDR1 SGHNT, CDR2 YYREEE (reference sequence). CDR3 length: 13 residues.

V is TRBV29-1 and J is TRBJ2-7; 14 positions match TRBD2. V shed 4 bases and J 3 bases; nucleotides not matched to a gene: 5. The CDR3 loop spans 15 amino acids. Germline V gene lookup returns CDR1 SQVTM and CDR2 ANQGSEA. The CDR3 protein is CSVVGTSGSLYEQYF. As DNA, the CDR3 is TGCAGCGTTGTGGGGACTAGCGGGAGTCTCTACGAGCAGTACTTC.

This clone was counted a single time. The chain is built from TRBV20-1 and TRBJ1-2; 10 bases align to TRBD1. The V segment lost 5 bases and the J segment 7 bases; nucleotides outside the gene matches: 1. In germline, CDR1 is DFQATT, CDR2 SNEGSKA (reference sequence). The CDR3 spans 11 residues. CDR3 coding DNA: TGCAGTGCTCGACAGGGGGCTGGCTACACCTTC. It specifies CSARQGAGYTF.

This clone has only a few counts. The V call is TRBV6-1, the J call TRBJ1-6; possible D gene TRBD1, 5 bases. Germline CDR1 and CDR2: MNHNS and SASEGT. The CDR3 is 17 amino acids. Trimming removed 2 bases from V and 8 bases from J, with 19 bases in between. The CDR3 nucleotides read TGTGCCAGCAGTGAATATACCCTCGTAGGGACCTATTCACCCCTCCACTTT. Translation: CASSEYTLVGTYSPLHF.

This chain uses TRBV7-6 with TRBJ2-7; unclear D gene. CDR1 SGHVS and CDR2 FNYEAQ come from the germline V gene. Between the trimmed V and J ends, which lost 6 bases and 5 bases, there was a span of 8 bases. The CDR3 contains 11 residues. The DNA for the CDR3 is TGTGCCAGCAGTATTCCCCACGAGCAGTACTTC. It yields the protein CASSIPHEQYF.

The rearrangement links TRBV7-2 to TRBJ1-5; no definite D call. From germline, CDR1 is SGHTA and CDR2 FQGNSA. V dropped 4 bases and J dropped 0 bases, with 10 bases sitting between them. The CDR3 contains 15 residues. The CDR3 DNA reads TGTGCCAGCAGCTCCGGGCTGTTTAGCAATCAGCCCCAGCATTTT. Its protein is CASSSGLFSNQPQHF.

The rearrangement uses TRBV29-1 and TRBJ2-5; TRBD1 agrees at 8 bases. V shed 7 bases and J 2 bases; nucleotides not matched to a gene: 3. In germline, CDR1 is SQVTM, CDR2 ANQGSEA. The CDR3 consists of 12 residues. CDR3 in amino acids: CSAGQGQETQYF. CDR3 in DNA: TGCAGCGCTGGACAGGGTCAAGAGACCCAGTACTTC. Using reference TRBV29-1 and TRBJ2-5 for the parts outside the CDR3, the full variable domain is SAVISQKPSRDICQRGTSLTIQCQVDSQVTMMFWYRQQPGQSLTLIATANQGSEATYESGFVIDKFPISRPNLTFSTLTVSNMSPEDSSIYLCSAGQGQETQYFGPGTRLLVL.

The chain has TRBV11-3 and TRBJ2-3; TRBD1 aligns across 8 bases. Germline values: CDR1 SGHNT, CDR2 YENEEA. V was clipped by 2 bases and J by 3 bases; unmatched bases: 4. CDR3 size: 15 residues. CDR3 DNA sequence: TGTGCCAGCAGCTTACGGGACAGGAGAACAGATACGCAGTATTTT. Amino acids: CASSLRDRRTDTQYF.

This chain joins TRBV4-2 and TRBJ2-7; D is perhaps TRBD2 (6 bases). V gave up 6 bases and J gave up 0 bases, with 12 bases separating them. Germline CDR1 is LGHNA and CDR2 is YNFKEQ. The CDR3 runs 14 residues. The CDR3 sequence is CASSPGLTSYEQYF. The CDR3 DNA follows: TGTGCCAGCAGTCCGGGACTCACCTCCTACGAGCAGTACTTC.

The CDR3 is CASSRGQATNEKLFF. In DNA form, the CDR3 reads TGTGCCAGCAGCCGAGGACAAGCAACTAATGAAAAACTGTTTTTT. The chain links TRBV27 to TRBJ1-4; a weak D match, TRBD1 (5 bases). This CDR3 spans 15 amino acids. CDR1 MNHEY and CDR2 SMNVEV come from the germline V gene (reference sequence). With 6 bases removed from V and 0 bases from J, the gap between germline ends came to 11 bases.